Presented here are 26 T cell receptor beta chains from one specimen sequenced in a study of Graves' ophthalmopathy and Graves' hyperthyroidism. The authors amplified TCR beta CDR3 regions from RNA transcripts. The workflow started with a first-round RT-PCR run with HTBI primers and then moved on to a second-round multiplex PCR. TCRdb fed the multiplex PCR reads into MiXCR, producing one record per CDR3 protein. The sample records over a million distinct CDR3 sequences, 36% being singletons. The sequenced sample consisted of peripheral blood or thyroid tissue (not recorded which). The receptors shown here come from an adult man with Graves' hyperthyroidism.

The sample holds a few counts of this clonotype. At one end the junction does not follow the germline gene, possibly because of a read error. The V and J genes are TRBV7-9 and TRBJ2-7, with 9 bases lining up with TRBD2. Germline values: CDR1 SEHNR, CDR2 FQNEAQ (reference sequence). The CDR3 extends over 15 amino acids. CDR3 protein: CASSVAGATTYEQYF. CDR3 DNA: TGTGCCAGCAGCGTAGCGGGGGCCACCACCTACGAGCAGTACTTC. Complete variable domain (other parts from reference TRBV7-9 and TRBJ2-7): DTGVSQNPRHKITKRGQNVTFRCDPISEHNRLYWYRQTLGQGPEFLTYFQNEAQLEKSRLLSDRFSAERPKGSFSTLEIQRTEQGDSAMYLCASSVAGATTYEQYFGPGTRLTVT.

This clonotype has a count of ten or more. This rearrangement joins TRBV7-9 to TRBJ1-5; tentatively, D is TRBD1 (6 bases). V lost 5 bases and J 5 bases, leaving 31 bases between the germline ends. Germline CDR1 and CDR2: SEHNR and FQNEAQ (reference sequence). The CDR3 is 20 amino acids. The chain's CDR3 is CASSATIFYRELKQYQPQHF. Written as DNA, the CDR3 is TGTGCCAGCAGCGCAACCATATTTTACAGGGAGCTAAAGCAGTATCAGCCCCAGCATTTT.

In this sample, this clonotype turned up many times. This chain uses TRBV20-1 with TRBJ1-1; D is possibly TRBD1 (6 bases). V shed 3 bases and J shed 2 bases, with 19 bases lying between them. This CDR3 comprises 16 residues. Germline assignment: CDR1 DFQATT and CDR2 SNEGSKA (reference sequence). CDR3 region: CSASKSQGMVNTEAFF. Here the CDR3 DNA reads TGCAGTGCTAGTAAGTCACAGGGTATGGTTAACACTGAAGCTTTCTTT.

In its sample, this clonotype was seen many times. The chain uses TRBV19 and TRBJ1-2, with 8 bases aligning to TRBD1. This CDR3 spans 14 amino acids. Germline-derived CDR1 and CDR2 are LNHDA and SQIVND (reference sequence). V lost 9 bases to trimming and J lost 2 bases; unmatched junction nucleotides: 8. The CDR3 protein is CASSIGQGNYGYTF. The CDR3 DNA reads as TGTGCCAGCAGCATAGGACAGGGCAACTATGGCTACACCTTC.

This chain joins TRBV7-2 and TRBJ2-2; 8 bases are shared with TRBD2. Germline values: CDR1 SGHTA, CDR2 FQGNSA. The CDR3 has 15 residues. The J segment lost 6 bases and the V segment lost 4 bases, leaving 7 bases of the junction unmatched. In DNA form, the CDR3 reads TGTGCCAGCAGCTCCGGGACTAGTTCGTCCGGGGAGCTGTTTTTT. Its protein product is CASSSGTSSSGELFF.

This clonotype was detected ten times or more. This chain connects TRBV7-8 to TRBJ2-7; 8 nucleotides match TRBD1. V shed 5 bases and J 4 bases; nucleotides not matched to a gene: 7. This CDR3 contains 14 residues. Germline V gene data show CDR1 as SGHVS and CDR2 as FQNEAQ. CDR3 residues: CASSTQGQGYEQYF. CDR3 DNA sequence: TGTGCCAGCAGCACACAAGGACAGGGTTACGAGCAGTACTTC.

The chain combines TRBV25-1 with TRBJ2-5, with 9 bases aligning to TRBD1. V lost 3 bases to trimming and J lost 2 bases; unmatched junction nucleotides: 13. The CDR3 totals 18 residues. In germline, CDR1 is MGHDK, CDR2 SYGVNS. CDR3 DNA: TGTGCCAGCAGTGACGGGTTGCCGGGACAGGGCAATCAAGAGACCCAGTACTTC. This codes for CASSDGLPGQGNQETQYF.

This chain connects TRBV29-1 to TRBJ1-2, with 8 bases matching TRBD1. The CDR3 runs to 12 residues. Germline V lookup: CDR1 SQVTM, CDR2 ANQGSEA. V shed 8 bases, J shed 3 bases, and the junction held 5 bases outside the gene matches. The CDR3 bases are TGCAGCTTGCAGGGGGCCTACTATGGCTACACCTTC. Residues: CSLQGAYYGYTF.

The chain combines TRBV7-9 with TRBJ1-3; D call uncertain. Trimming pared 6 bases from V and 4 bases from J, leaving 16 bases between. This CDR3 has 15 amino acids. Germline loops: CDR1 SEHNR, CDR2 FQNEAQ (reference sequence). For the CDR3, the DNA is TGTGCCAGCAGACCTCCGACAAATGCAGGAAACACCATATATTTT. It yields the protein CASRPPTNAGNTIYF. Complete variable domain (other parts from reference TRBV7-9 and TRBJ1-3): DTGVSQNPRHKITKRGQNVTFRCDPISEHNRLYWYRQTLGQGPEFLTYFQNEAQLEKSRLLSDRFSAERPKGSFSTLEIQRTEQGDSAMYLCASRPPTNAGNTIYFGEGSWLTVV.

On this clonotype: One junction end does not reproduce the germline sequence, and a read error may be involved. The genes are TRBV10-3 and TRBJ2-7; D uncertain. Germline V gene sequence: CDR1 ENHRY, CDR2 SYGVKD. The CDR3 covers 15 residues. The CDR3 here is CASSYNDTESYEQYF. The CDR3 DNA follows: TGTGCCAGCAGTTATAACGACACGGAGTCCTACGAGCAGTACTTC.

This clonotype has just one count. The chain joins TRBV7-9 to TRBJ2-3; 12 bases map to TRBD2. Germline V gives CDR1 SEHNR, CDR2 FQNEAQ (reference sequence). Trimming removed 5 bases from V and 6 bases from J; junction bases left unmatched: 6. There are 15 residues in the CDR3. In DNA form, the CDR3 reads TGTGCCAGCAGCCGACTAGCGGGAGACCAGGATACGCAGTATTTT. Protein product: CASSRLAGDQDTQYF.

The chain has TRBV10-3 and TRBJ1-3, with a tentative D call TRBD1 (5 bases). Trimming took off 0 bases at V and 8 bases at J, with 14 bases between the two ends. CDR1 is ENHRY and CDR2 is SYGVKD in the germline V gene. CDR3 length: 15 amino acids. CDR3 sequence: CAISESWASGDTIYF. The CDR3 DNA is TGTGCCATCAGTGAGTCGTGGGCCTCGGGGGACACCATATATTTT.

This clonotype was seen only a few times. A junction end diverges from the germline sequence, so it may reflect a read error. V and J are TRBV2 and TRBJ1-2, with TRBD1 matching over 7 bases. The germline V gene has CDR1 SNHLY and CDR2 FYNNEI. The CDR3 spans 16 residues. The DNA for the CDR3 is TGCGCCAGCAGCCAAGACAGGGTCCCGGTTTTTTATGGCTACACCTTC. Translating it yields CASSQDRVPVFYGYTF. Based on the CDR3 plus reference TRBV2 and TRBJ1-2, the full variable domain is EPEVTQTPSHQVTQMGQEVILRCVPISNHLYFYWYRQILGQKVEFLVSFYNNEISEKSEIFDDQFSVERPDGSNFTLKIRSTKLEDSAMYFCASSQDRVPVFYGYTFGSGTRLTVV.

On this clonotype: Likely a read error: the CDR3 ends without its conserved phenylalanine or tryptophan. No DNA is shown, since the ends of the CDR3 on it are uncertain; the CDR3 is the one TCRdb lists. CDR3 region: CSVEQGRY. The chain employs TRBV29-1 and TRBJ1-4; the table's D call TRBD1 went unverified against the DNA. CDR1 is SQVTM, CDR2 ANQGSEA, per germline. The length of the CDR3 is 8 amino acids, counting both ends.

The chain has TRBV29-1 and TRBJ1-1; 8 nucleotides align to TRBD1. The germline V gene has CDR1 SQVTM and CDR2 ANQGSEA. CDR3 length: 14 amino acids. Trimming took 0 bases from V and 4 from J; bases not matched to a gene: 4. The CDR3 sequence: CSVEDQGAGTEAFF. CDR3 DNA: TGCAGCGTTGAAGATCAGGGGGCCGGCACTGAAGCTTTCTTT.

The chain employs TRBV7-2 and TRBJ2-5, with TRBD1 matching 7 bases. The CDR3 totals 15 residues. The germline V gene has CDR1 SGHTA and CDR2 FQGNSA. V dropped 6 bases and J dropped 2; count of bases not matched to a gene: 9. The CDR3 protein is CASSDDRVIQETQYF. Here the CDR3 DNA reads TGTGCCAGCAGTGACGACAGGGTAATTCAAGAGACCCAGTACTTC.

This clonotype was seen a handful of times. CDR3 coding DNA: TGTGCCAGCAGTCGCGATGACAGGGACGAAAAACTGTTTTTT. As protein: CASSRDDRDEKLFF. The genes are TRBV16 and TRBJ1-4, with TRBD1 matching 7 bases. V gave up 6 bases and J gave up 8 bases; unmatched junction bases: 9. The V gene's germline CDR1 is KGHSY and CDR2 FQNENV. The CDR3 consists of 14 residues.

Many counts were recorded for this clonotype. The chain couples TRBV14 to TRBJ2-7; TRBD1 agrees at 9 bases. CDR3 length equals 13 residues. Losses at the gene ends were 6 bases for V and 5 bases for J; bases not matched to a gene: 5. Germline lookup yields CDR1 SGHDN and CDR2 FVKESK. CDR3 bases: TGTGCCAGCAGTACCACAGGGGGCGACGAGCAGTACTTC. Translated, it gives CASSTTGGDEQYF.

The V and J genes are TRBV9 and TRBJ1-4; D call uncertain. This CDR3 has 15 residues. With 4 bases removed from V and 8 bases from J, the gap between germline ends came to 18 bases. The germline gives CDR1 SGDLS, CDR2 YYNGEE. CDR3 sequence (DNA): TGTGCCAGCAGCCCCCGAGGGAGGGTTCGGGAAAAACTGTTTTTT. It is translated as CASSPRGRVREKLFF.

This clonotype was seen only a few times. V usage is TRBV20-1 and J usage is TRBJ2-7; D might be TRBD1 or TRBD2, each matching 6 bases. Per germline, CDR1 DFQATT and CDR2 SNEGSKA (reference sequence). V shed 0 bases and J shed 5 bases, with 20 bases lying between them. This CDR3 region has 16 residues. CDR3 DNA: TGCAGTGCTAGAGATCGGGGGACGGGCAGGGGTAACGAGCAGTACTTC. Protein sequence: CSARDRGTGRGNEQYF.

This clonotype was found a few times. The chain has TRBV15 and TRBJ2-3; D unresolved. The length of the CDR3 is 12 residues. CDR1 is LNHNV and CDR2 is YYDKDF in the germline V gene (reference sequence). Trimming shortened V by 0 bases and J by 4 bases, and 2 bases separated the two germline ends. CDR3 region: CATSREADTQYF. In DNA, the CDR3 is TGTGCCACCAGCAGAGAAGCAGATACGCAGTATTTT.

In the case of this clonotype: A read error may account for a junction end that differs from germline. This chain connects TRBV6-1 to TRBJ1-6, with 9 positions matching TRBD1. In germline, CDR1 is MNHNS, CDR2 SASEGT. The CDR3 is 15 amino acids. This CDR3 is CASRAGQGADSPPHF. Here the CDR3 DNA reads TGTGCCTCCAGGGCGGGACAGGGTGCGGATTCACCCCCCCACTTT.

The V and J genes are TRBV7-9 and TRBJ1-4; D ambiguous. The CDR3 has 14 residues. The V gene's germline CDR1 is SEHNR and CDR2 FQNEAQ (reference sequence). Trimming removed 5 bases at V and 7 bases at J, with 14 bases between. CDR3 residues: CASSPAWGGEKLFF. The CDR3 region has the DNA TGTGCCAGCAGCCCAGCGTGGGGTGGTGAAAAACTGTTTTTT.

The V gene is TRBV11-3, the J gene TRBJ1-3; 12 nucleotides agree with TRBD1. V gave up 3 bases and J gave up 8 bases; unmatched junction bases: 8. In germline, CDR1 is SGHNT, CDR2 YENEEA. The CDR3 is 16 residues long. The CDR3 bases are TGTGCCAGCAGCTTTAGCGGGGACAGGGGGCGTTACACCATATATTTT. Translation gives CASSFSGDRGRYTIYF.

The sample holds a few counts of this clonotype. V is TRBV5-1 and J is TRBJ2-5, with 7 bases aligning to TRBD1. V lost 1 base, J lost 4 bases, and 7 bases stayed unmatched. CDR3 length equals 15 residues. The germline V gene has CDR1 SGHRS and CDR2 YFSETQ. The DNA for the CDR3 is TGCGCCAGCAGCTTGAGTCCGACAGGGCGAGAGACCCAGTACTTC. Encoded protein: CASSLSPTGRETQYF.

The chain combines TRBV20-1 with TRBJ1-5; possibly TRBD1 for D (6 bases). This CDR3 spans 13 amino acids. V dropped 5 bases and J dropped 3 bases, with 11 bases sitting between them. Germline-derived CDR1 and CDR2 are DFQATT and SNEGSKA (reference sequence). CDR3 amino acids: CSAEQGLNQPQHF. For the CDR3, the DNA is TGCAGTGCTGAACAGGGTCTCAATCAGCCCCAGCATTTT.